What follows describes a single TCR beta chain. Its antigen is unidentified. A junction end diverges from the germline sequence, so it may reflect a read error. This specimen belongs to a study of cytomegalovirus exposure and HLA in healthy donors. Study-wide results and caveats: In vitro data verified a few CMV-associated chains as specific for CMV antigens. An apparent linkage of common viral pathogens to several of the most significant clusters emerged in a later analysis. The study assumed roughly uniform donor sequencing depth for presence/absence analyses.

PCR employed 60 Vbeta and 13 Jbeta primers. Repertoires were generated with immunoSEQ multiplex PCR, while TCRdb's copy carries only in-frame clones and drops some. The data hold about 100,000 clones, with roughly 70% observed a single time. CDR1 and CDR2 (germline): SEHNR, FQNEAQ (reference sequence). The CDR3 has 13 residues. This clonotype was sampled from a woman aged 40 to 50 in good health and CMV-seropositive. The source material was PBMCs. The rearrangement links TRBV7-9 to TRBJ1-5, with D perhaps matching TRBD1 (6 bases). CDR3 in DNA: TGTTCCAGCAGCTTAACAGGGAGTCAGCCCCGGCATTTT. Translating gives CSSSLTGSQPRHF.